This T cell receptor beta chain was documented in a study of response to subunit inactivated influenza vaccine (dated by TCRdb to the late 2010s). Regarding the study in general: Deep quantitative profiling of the T cell receptor repertoire was used in the study to follow responses to a trivalent subunit inactivated influenza vaccine. Study-wide findings and limitations: According to the authors, only a limited number of new T cells may be recruited by each seasonal influenza vaccination.

The library was obtained by RT-PCR. The listed sequencing device is Illumina HiSeq 2500. TCRdb redid the processing of the public reads, applying fastp at Q25 and MiXCR, and retained in-frame beta chains. Rows with a matching CDR3 protein are joined into one entry that keeps the most common DNA and genes. The sample has approximately 680,000 distinct CDR3 sequences on record, 15% to 19% of them singletons. Of the sample, roughly 12% is held by the ten largest clones. There are a few counts of this clonotype. No cognate antigen has been identified for it. Base quality data are lacking; no much larger clone is found one base away. Trimming accounts for 2 bases at V and 2 bases at J, while the number of junction bases matched to no gene is 6. The germline V gene yields ENHRY for CDR1 and SYGVKD for CDR2. Its CDR3 holds 16 amino acids, cysteine through phenylalanine. The DNA shown is the 48-base CDR3, in frame from base 1.

The chain couples TRBV10-3 to TRBJ2-1; 7 bases in the junction line up with TRBD1. The source material was PBMCs from blood, sampled 11 to 12 days after vaccination. The TCR originated in a man in his forties or fifties who received an inactivated influenza vaccine. Donor details come from another sample of the same person, matched by shared clones. CDR3 reads: CAISEGGRGTYNEQFF. The nucleotides are TGTGCCATCAGTGAGGGGGGCAGGGGGACCTACAATGAGCAGTTCTTC.